This TCR beta chain stems from a study of T cell changes during pregnancy in multiple sclerosis. This CDR3 region has 14 residues. J was trimmed by 11 bases and V by 1 base; bases with no gene match: 10. The germline gives CDR1 LGHNA, CDR2 YSLEER. Only in-frame clones appear in the TCRdb table, and some are missing; sequencing was by immunoSEQ multiplex PCR. The sample yields some 50,000 clones, 80% to 95% seen once. This TCR derives from a female donor with multiple sclerosis, enrolled in a pregnancy study. Sequencing was performed on peripheral blood, taken after pregnancy. The chain employs TRBV4-3 and TRBJ1-1; 7 bases map to TRBD1. CDR3 in amino acids: CASSQAYTGDGAFF. DNA for the CDR3: TGCGCCAGCAGCCAAGCCTATACAGGGGATGGGGCTTTCTTT.